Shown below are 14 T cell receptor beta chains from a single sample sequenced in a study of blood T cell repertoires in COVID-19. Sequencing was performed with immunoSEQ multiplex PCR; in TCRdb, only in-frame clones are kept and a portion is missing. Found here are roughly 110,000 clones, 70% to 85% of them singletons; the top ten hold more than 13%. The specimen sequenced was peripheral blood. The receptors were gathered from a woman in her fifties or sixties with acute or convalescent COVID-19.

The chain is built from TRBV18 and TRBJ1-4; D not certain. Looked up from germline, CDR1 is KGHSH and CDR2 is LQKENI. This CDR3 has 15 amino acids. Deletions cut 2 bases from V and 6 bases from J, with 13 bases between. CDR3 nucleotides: TGTGCCAGCTCACCAAGCTCGACTAGGGATGAAAAACTGTTTTTT. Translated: CASSPSSTRDEKLFF.

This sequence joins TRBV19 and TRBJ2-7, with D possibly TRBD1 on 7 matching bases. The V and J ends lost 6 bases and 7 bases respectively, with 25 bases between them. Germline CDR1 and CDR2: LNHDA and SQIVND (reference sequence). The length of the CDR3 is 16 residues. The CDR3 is CASSGQEGIKLEEQYF. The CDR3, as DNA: TGTGCCAGTAGCGGACAGGAGGGGATTAAGTTAGAGGAGCAGTACTTC.

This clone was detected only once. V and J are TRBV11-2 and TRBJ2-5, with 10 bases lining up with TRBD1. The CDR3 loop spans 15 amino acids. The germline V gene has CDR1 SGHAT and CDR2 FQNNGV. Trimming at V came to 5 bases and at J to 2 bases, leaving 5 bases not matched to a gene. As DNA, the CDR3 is TGTGCCAGCAGCCAATTGGACAGGGGGCAAGAGACCCAGTACTTC. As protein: CASSQLDRGQETQYF.

CDR3 amino acids: CAWSAVGDEQYF. The CDR3 region has the DNA TGTGCCTGGAGTGCCGTAGGAGACGAGCAGTACTTC. The rearrangement links TRBV30 to TRBJ2-7; unclear D gene. Germline V gene data show CDR1 as GTSNPN and CDR2 as SVGIG (reference sequence). The CDR3 is made up of 12 amino acids. V lost 1 base to trimming and J lost 5 bases, with 9 bases between them.

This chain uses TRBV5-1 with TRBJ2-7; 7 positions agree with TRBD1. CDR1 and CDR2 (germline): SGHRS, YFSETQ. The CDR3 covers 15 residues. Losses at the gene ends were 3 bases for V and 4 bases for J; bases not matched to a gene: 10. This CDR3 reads CASSSLPDRVYEQYF. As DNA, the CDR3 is TGCGCCAGCAGCTCTTTACCCGACAGGGTATACGAGCAGTACTTC.

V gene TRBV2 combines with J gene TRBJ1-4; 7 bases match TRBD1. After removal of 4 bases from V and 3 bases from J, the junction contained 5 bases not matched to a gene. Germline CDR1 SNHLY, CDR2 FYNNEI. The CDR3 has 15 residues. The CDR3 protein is CASSGQGIANEKLFF. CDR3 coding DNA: TGTGCCAGCAGTGGACAGGGCATAGCTAATGAAAAACTGTTTTTT.

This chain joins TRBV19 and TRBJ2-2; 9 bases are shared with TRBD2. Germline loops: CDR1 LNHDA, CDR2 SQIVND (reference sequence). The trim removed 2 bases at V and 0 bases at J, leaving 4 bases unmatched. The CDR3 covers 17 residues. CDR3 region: CASSIRVAGANTGELFF. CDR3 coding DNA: TGTGCCAGTAGTATAAGGGTAGCGGGAGCGAACACCGGGGAGCTGTTTTTT. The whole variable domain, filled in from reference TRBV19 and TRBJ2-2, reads DGGITQSPKYLFRKEGQNVTLSCEQNLNHDAMYWYRQDPGQGLRLIYYSQIVNDFQKGDIAEGYSVSREKKESFPLTVTSAQKNPTAFYLCASSIRVAGANTGELFFGEGSRLTVL.

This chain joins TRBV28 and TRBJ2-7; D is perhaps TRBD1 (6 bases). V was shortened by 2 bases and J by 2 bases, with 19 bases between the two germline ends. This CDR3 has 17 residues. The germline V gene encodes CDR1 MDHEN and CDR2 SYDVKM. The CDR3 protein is CASSLITIGQGPYEQYF. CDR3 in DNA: TGTGCCAGCAGTTTAATAACGATAGGGCAGGGGCCCTACGAGCAGTACTTC.

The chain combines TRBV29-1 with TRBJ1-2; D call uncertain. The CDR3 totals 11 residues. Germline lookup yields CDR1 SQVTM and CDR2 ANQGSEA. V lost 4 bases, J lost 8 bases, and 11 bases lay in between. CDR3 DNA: TGCAGCGTTGGAGGCAGCCGAGGCTACACCTTC. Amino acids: CSVGGSRGYTF.

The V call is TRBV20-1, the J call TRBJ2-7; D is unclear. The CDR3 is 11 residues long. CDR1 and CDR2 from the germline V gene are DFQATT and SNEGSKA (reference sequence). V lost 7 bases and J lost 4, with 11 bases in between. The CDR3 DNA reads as TGCAGTGTGCTTCTAGATTACGAGCAGTACTTC. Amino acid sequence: CSVLLDYEQYF.

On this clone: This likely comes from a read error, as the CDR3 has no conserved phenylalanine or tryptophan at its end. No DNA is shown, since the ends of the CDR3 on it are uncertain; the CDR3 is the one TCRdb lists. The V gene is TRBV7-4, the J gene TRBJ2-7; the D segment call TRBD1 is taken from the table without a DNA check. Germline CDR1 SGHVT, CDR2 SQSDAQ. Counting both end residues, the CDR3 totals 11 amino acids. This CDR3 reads CASSGARRGPG.

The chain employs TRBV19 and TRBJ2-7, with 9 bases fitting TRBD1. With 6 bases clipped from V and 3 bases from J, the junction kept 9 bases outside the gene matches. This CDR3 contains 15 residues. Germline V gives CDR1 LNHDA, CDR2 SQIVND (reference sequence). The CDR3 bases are TGTGCCAGTAGAGGGGGACAGGGTAAAGACTACGAGCAGTACTTC. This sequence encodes CASRGGQGKDYEQYF.

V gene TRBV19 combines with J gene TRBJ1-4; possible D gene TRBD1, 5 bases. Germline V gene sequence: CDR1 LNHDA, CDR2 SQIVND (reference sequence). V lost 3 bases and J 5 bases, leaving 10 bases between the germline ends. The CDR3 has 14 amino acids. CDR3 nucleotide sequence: TGTGCCAGTAGTATCCCAGGGTTAAATGAAAAACTGTTTTTT. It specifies CASSIPGLNEKLFF.

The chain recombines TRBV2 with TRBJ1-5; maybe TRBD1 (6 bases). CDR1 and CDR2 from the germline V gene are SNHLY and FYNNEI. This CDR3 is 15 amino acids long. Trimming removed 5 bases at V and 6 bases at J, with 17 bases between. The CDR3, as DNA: TGTGCCAGCAGTTCGCCCGGGACATTCTCTCAGCCCCAGCATTTT. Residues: CASSSPGTFSQPQHF.